Shown below are 20 T cell receptor beta chains from a single sample sequenced in a study of blood T cell repertoires in COVID-19. The repertoire was sequenced with immunoSEQ multiplex PCR; TCRdb's copy has only in-frame clones and lacks some. This table has over 250,000 clones, around 92% appearing once. Specimen: PBMCs or T cells enriched from blood (not recorded which). The receptors derive from a woman in her sixties or seventies who had recovered from COVID-19.

Concerning this clone itself: This CDR3 is also generated by other DNA sequences in the sample. V usage is TRBV5-1 and J usage is TRBJ1-2, with TRBD1 matching over 7 bases. The CDR3 loop spans 14 amino acids. Germline CDR1 SGHRS, CDR2 YFSETQ. With 2 bases clipped from V and 3 bases from J, the junction kept 4 bases outside the gene matches. The CDR3 coding sequence is TGCGCCAGCAGCTTCGGAGGGGGCGACTATGGCTACACCTTC. It encodes CASSFGGGDYGYTF.

The V and J genes are TRBV5-6 and TRBJ1-2; 9 bases match TRBD1. From germline, CDR1 is SGHDT and CDR2 YYEEEE. The CDR3 is made up of 14 amino acids. V shed 5 bases and J 7 bases; nucleotides not matched to a gene: 9. The CDR3 DNA reads as TGTGCCAGCAGAAGGCCGGGACAGGGTTTTGGCTACACCTTC. Translated: CASRRPGQGFGYTF.

J is TRBJ1-5 and V is TRBV19; possible D gene TRBD1, 5 bases. CDR1 and CDR2 (germline): LNHDA, SQIVND (reference sequence). Trimming pared 4 bases from V and 5 bases from J, leaving 12 bases between. The CDR3 contains 14 residues. For the CDR3, the DNA is TGTGCCAGTAGTAGGCGTATAGGGGATCAGCCCCAGCATTTT. As protein: CASSRRIGDQPQHF.

V is TRBV27 and J is TRBJ1-4; D is ambiguous. There are 12 residues in the CDR3. Germline CDR1 reads MNHEY; CDR2 reads SMNVEV (reference sequence). V was trimmed by 8 bases and J by 7 bases, leaving 11 bases between them. Here the CDR3 reads CASGGIAEKLFF. CDR3 nucleotide sequence: TGTGCCAGCGGAGGGATCGCTGAAAAACTGTTTTTT.

The chain links TRBV7-9 to TRBJ2-1; D remains ambiguous. The ends were cut back, 4 bases at V and 6 bases at J, with 19 bases in the middle. The CDR3 runs to 16 residues. Germline-derived CDR1 and CDR2 are SEHNR and FQNEAQ (reference sequence). DNA for the CDR3: TGTGCCAGCAGCTCAGTAAACGGCGGCGATTCCAATGAGCAGTTCTTC. It encodes CASSSVNGGDSNEQFF.

This clone has only a few counts. Other DNA sequences in this specimen translate into the identical CDR3. This chain joins TRBV30 and TRBJ1-5, with D hard to call. CDR3 length: 13 residues. Trimming took off 2 bases at V and 5 bases at J, with 10 bases between the two ends. The V gene's germline CDR1 is GTSNPN and CDR2 SVGIG (reference sequence). The CDR3 loop reads CAWSPGWDQPQHF. The DNA for the CDR3 is TGTGCCTGGAGTCCGGGGTGGGATCAGCCCCAGCATTTT.

Notes on this clone: Mismatch with germline at one junction end may stem from a read error. This chain connects TRBV9 to TRBJ1-2; D gene uncertain. Germline-derived CDR1 and CDR2 are SGDLS and YYNGEE. CDR3 length: 10 residues. CDR3 loop: CMRAFGGYTF. DNA for the CDR3: TGCATGAGGGCTTTTGGAGGCTACACCTTC.

The CDR3 region is CASSPGPGGYEQYF. DNA for the CDR3: TGCGCCAGCAGCCCGGGGCCGGGGGGCTACGAGCAGTACTTC. The chain joins TRBV5-1 to TRBJ2-7; TRBD2 matches 7 bases. J gave up 3 bases and V 4 bases, and 7 bases lay outside the gene matches. The CDR3 runs 14 residues. Looked up from germline, CDR1 is SGHRS and CDR2 is YFSETQ. The entire variable domain, with the rest obtained from reference TRBV5-1 and TRBJ2-7, is as follows: KAGVTQTPRYLIKTRGQQVTLSCSPISGHRSVSWYQQTPGQGLQFLFEYFSETQRNKGNFPGRFSGRQFSNSRSEMNVSTLELGDSALYLCASSPGPGGYEQYFGPGTRLTVT.

The genes are TRBV10-3 and TRBJ2-1; 10 bases align to TRBD2. The CDR3 is 17 amino acids. CDR1 and CDR2 (germline): ENHRY, SYGVKD. After removal of 6 bases from V and 10 bases from J, the junction contained 18 bases not matched to a gene. The CDR3 is CAISPPLGSGGAKEQFF. DNA of the CDR3: TGTGCCATCAGCCCCCCCCTTGGGAGCGGGGGGGCTAAGGAGCAGTTCTTC.

The CDR3: CATSRMEVTEAFF. The CDR3 region has the DNA TGTGCCACCAGCAGAATGGAGGTCACTGAAGCTTTCTTT. The V and J genes are TRBV15 and TRBJ1-1; the D is unclear. V lost 2 bases and J 4 bases, leaving 8 bases between the germline ends. The germline V gene has CDR1 LNHNV and CDR2 YYDKDF (reference sequence). This CDR3 has 13 residues. Using reference TRBV15 and TRBJ1-1 for the parts outside the CDR3, the full variable domain is DAMVIQNPRYQVTQFGKPVTLSCSQTLNHNVMYWYQQKSSQAPKLLFHYYDKDFNNEADTPDNFQSRRPNTSFCFLDIRSPGLGDTAMYLCATSRMEVTEAFFGQGTRLTVV.

The chain uses TRBV19 and TRBJ1-1, with no clear D. V shed 4 bases and J shed 5 bases, with 17 bases lying between them. This CDR3 is built from 15 residues. Germline V gene data show CDR1 as LNHDA and CDR2 as SQIVND (reference sequence). The CDR3 DNA reads as TGTGCCAGTAGTACGGGTGAAGAAACTTGGACTGAAGCTTTCTTT. As protein: CASSTGEETWTEAFF.

The rearrangement links TRBV5-6 to TRBJ1-2; D perhaps matches TRBD1 (5 bases). The V and J ends lost 2 bases and 0 bases respectively, with 11 bases between them. The CDR3 is 15 residues long. Germline lookup yields CDR1 SGHDT and CDR2 YYEEEE. CDR3: CASSLTSGTNYGYTF. Here the CDR3 DNA reads TGTGCCAGCAGCTTAACCTCAGGGACTAACTATGGCTACACCTTC.

This clone was seen a single time. V usage is TRBV11-2 and J usage is TRBJ1-2; 8 nucleotides align to TRBD1. V gave up 3 bases and J gave up 3 bases; unmatched junction bases: 3. The CDR3 covers 14 residues. CDR1 and CDR2 (germline): SGHAT, FQNNGV. The CDR3 DNA follows: TGTGCCAGCAGCTTCGCAGGGGGCCACTATGGCTACACCTTC. This gives the protein CASSFAGGHYGYTF.

V usage is TRBV3-1 (or the pseudogene TRBV3-2) and J usage is TRBJ1-4, with no clear D. Trimming cost V 1 base and J 8 bases, with 14 bases left between them. CDR3 length: 15 amino acids. From germline, CDR1 is LGHDT and CDR2 YNNKEL (reference sequence). The CDR3 DNA reads TGTGCCAGCAGCCAAGTTGGGCAGGTTGGCGAAAAACTGTTTTTT. Its translation is CASSQVGQVGEKLFF.

This sequence joins TRBV19 and TRBJ1-1, with D unclear. Germline loops: CDR1 LNHDA, CDR2 SQIVND (reference sequence). V shed 10 bases and J shed 5 bases, with 17 bases lying between them. This CDR3 has 13 amino acids. The chain's CDR3 is CAISLNRGTEAFF. DNA of the CDR3: TGTGCCATCTCCTTGAATCGGGGAACTGAAGCTTTCTTT. Supplemented by reference TRBV19 and TRBJ1-1, the full variable domain reads DGGITQSPKYLFRKEGQNVTLSCEQNLNHDAMYWYRQDPGQGLRLIYYSQIVNDFQKGDIAEGYSVSREKKESFPLTVTSAQKNPTAFYLCAISLNRGTEAFFGQGTRLTVV.

The chain has TRBV19 and TRBJ2-6, with D possibly TRBD1 on 6 matching bases. Trimming took off 2 bases at V and 4 bases at J, with 9 bases between the two ends. CDR3 length: 15 residues. Germline V lookup: CDR1 LNHDA, CDR2 SQIVND (reference sequence). The chain's CDR3 is CASSIRQGGANVLTF. The CDR3 region has the DNA TGTGCCAGTAGTATAAGGCAGGGGGGGGCCAACGTCCTGACTTTC.

The chain couples TRBV5-1 to TRBJ2-5; maybe TRBD1 (5 bases). This CDR3 is 14 amino acids long. Germline CDR1 reads SGHRS; CDR2 reads YFSETQ. The V gene lost 2 bases and the J gene lost 2 bases, with 10 bases spanning the gap. The CDR3 sequence: CASSFDSSQETQYF. The CDR3 coding sequence is TGCGCCAGCAGCTTCGACAGTTCTCAAGAGACCCAGTACTTC.

This chain uses TRBV15 with TRBJ1-4; 7 bases fit TRBD1. The CDR3 sequence is 12 residues long. Germline V lookup: CDR1 LNHNV, CDR2 YYDKDF (reference sequence). J was trimmed by 8 bases and V by 9 bases; bases with no gene match: 6. The CDR3 loop reads CATRQGPEKLFF. In nucleotides, the CDR3 is TGTGCCACTCGACAGGGACCCGAAAAACTGTTTTTT. Combining the CDR3 with reference TRBV15 and TRBJ1-4 gives the whole variable domain DAMVIQNPRYQVTQFGKPVTLSCSQTLNHNVMYWYQQKSSQAPKLLFHYYDKDFNNEADTPDNFQSRRPNTSFCFLDIRSPGLGDTAMYLCATRQGPEKLFFGSGTQLSVL.

This clone was observed a handful of times. Other DNA sequences in the sample encode the same CDR3. This chain links TRBV24-1 with TRBJ2-6, with 8 bases lining up with TRBD1. V lost 10 bases to trimming and J lost 2 bases; unmatched junction nucleotides: 0. The CDR3 is 13 amino acids. The germline CDR1 and CDR2 sequences are KGHDR and SFDVKD. CDR3 sequence: CATGQAGANVLTF. In DNA, the CDR3 is TGTGCCACGGGACAGGCTGGGGCCAACGTCCTGACTTTC.

The V gene is TRBV4-1, the J gene TRBJ2-3; no firm D call. The ends were cut back, 2 bases at V and 5 bases at J, with 11 bases in the middle. Germline values: CDR1 MGHRA, CDR2 YSYEKL. The CDR3 is 14 residues long. CDR3 DNA sequence: TGCGCCAGCAGCCAAAACCTTCTAGAAGATACGCAGTATTTT. It specifies CASSQNLLEDTQYF.